The T cell receptor (beta chain) described here comes from a study of blood T cells in healthy people across ages. Study-wide points: When one million T cells were used, diversity estimates were thought to be underestimates. No conclusive comparison of naive versus antigen-experienced cells was possible with unsorted PBMCs.

For this clonotype: Its antigen is unknown.

Each donor gave 9 to 10 milliliters of peripheral blood. A sample-barcoded 5' primer and a J-beta primer mix were used in a second PCR of roughly 7 to 11 cycles. TCRdb independently ran MiXCR on the 5' RACE reads; one entry per CDR3 protein. Of about 760,000 distinct CDR3 sequences in the sample, 20% to 30% were seen once. The germline V gene encodes CDR1 MNHNS and CDR2 SASEGT. This CDR3 region has 11 residues. With 8 bases removed from V and 8 bases from J, the gap between germline ends came to 10 bases. These data were likewise used in another study, on T cells of mothers and their children.

This sequence joins TRBV6-1 and TRBJ2-4; no firm D call. This receptor was identified in a boy under 18 in good health. Material for sequencing was blood. The CDR3 region has the DNA TGTGCCAGCGGTTTCCAGGACATTCAGTACTTC. Its protein product is CASGFQDIQYF.